This T cell receptor (beta chain) came from a study of response to subunit inactivated influenza vaccine. TCRdb reprocessed the RT-PCR reads via MiXCR and lists one record per CDR3 protein. This sample has 150,000 to 200,000 distinct CDR3 sequences; about 11% occur once, and the top ten carry 9.5% to 15%. General observations from the study: The authors offered the suggestion that each seasonal influenza vaccination recruits few new T cells.

This clonotype was counted between two and nine times. Antigen specificity is unknown. Trimming took 5 bases from V and 4 from J, leaving 13 bases between them. The CDR3 covers 13 residues. Germline V CDR1 and CDR2: SQVTM, ANQGSEA. V gene TRBV29-1 combines with J gene TRBJ2-3; tentative D call: TRBD1 (5 bases). Sample: non-naive T cells sorted from PBMCs, taken roughly 48 days after vaccination. This receptor was identified in a man aged 50-59 years who received an inactivated influenza vaccine. DNA of the CDR3: TGCAGCGTTTTTGCTGGGGCGTCAGATACGCAGTATTTT. Encoded protein: CSVFAGASDTQYF.